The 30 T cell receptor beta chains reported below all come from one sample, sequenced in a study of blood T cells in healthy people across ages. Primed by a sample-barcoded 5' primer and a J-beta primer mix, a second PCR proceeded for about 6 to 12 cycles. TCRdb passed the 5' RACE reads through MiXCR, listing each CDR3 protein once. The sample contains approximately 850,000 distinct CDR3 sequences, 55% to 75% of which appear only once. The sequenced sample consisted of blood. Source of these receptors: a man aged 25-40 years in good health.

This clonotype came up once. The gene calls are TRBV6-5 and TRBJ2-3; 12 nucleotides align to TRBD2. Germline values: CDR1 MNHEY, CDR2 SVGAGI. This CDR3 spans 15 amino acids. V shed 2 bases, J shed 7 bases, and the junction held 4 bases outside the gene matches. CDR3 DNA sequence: TGTGCCAGCAGTTACACTGGACTAGCGGGAAATACGCAGTATTTT. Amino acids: CASSYTGLAGNTQYF.

In DNA, the CDR3 is TGCGCCAGCAGCTTGGAACTCTCTAGCACAGATACGCAGTATTTT. As protein: CASSLELSSTDTQYF. The J gene is TRBJ2-3, the V gene TRBV5-1; D gene ambiguous. The ends were cut back, 0 bases at V and 0 bases at J, with 8 bases in the middle. CDR1 and CDR2 (germline): SGHRS, YFSETQ. The CDR3 has 15 amino acids.

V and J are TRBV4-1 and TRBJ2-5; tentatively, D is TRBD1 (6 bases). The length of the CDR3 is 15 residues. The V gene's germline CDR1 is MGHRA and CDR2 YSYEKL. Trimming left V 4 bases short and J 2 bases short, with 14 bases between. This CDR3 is CASSRTNREQETQYF. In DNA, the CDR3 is TGCGCCAGCAGCCGAACCAACAGGGAACAAGAGACCCAGTACTTC.

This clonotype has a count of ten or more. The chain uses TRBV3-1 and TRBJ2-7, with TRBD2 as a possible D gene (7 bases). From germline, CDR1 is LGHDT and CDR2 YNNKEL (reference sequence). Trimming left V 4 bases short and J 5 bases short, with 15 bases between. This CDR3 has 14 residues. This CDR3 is CASSPRGGRDEQYF. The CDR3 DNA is TGTGCCAGCAGCCCCCGCGGGGGCCGGGACGAGCAGTACTTC.

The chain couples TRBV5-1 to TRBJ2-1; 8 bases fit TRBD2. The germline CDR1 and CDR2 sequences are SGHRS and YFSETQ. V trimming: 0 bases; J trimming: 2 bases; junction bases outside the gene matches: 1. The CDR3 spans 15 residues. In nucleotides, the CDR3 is TGCGCCAGCAGCTTGGAAGCGGGAGCCTACAATGAGCAGTTCTTC. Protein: CASSLEAGAYNEQFF. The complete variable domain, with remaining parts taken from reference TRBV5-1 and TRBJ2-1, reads KAGVTQTPRYLIKTRGQQVTLSCSPISGHRSVSWYQQTPGQGLQFLFEYFSETQRNKGNFPGRFSGRQFSNSRSEMNVSTLELGDSALYLCASSLEAGAYNEQFFGPGTRLTVL.

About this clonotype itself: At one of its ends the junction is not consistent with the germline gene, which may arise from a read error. CDR3 residues: CATSDFDVRGRTQGTQYF. The CDR3 region has the DNA TGTGCCACCAGTGATTTCGATGTCCGGGGGAGAACTCAAGGGACCCAGTACTTC. The J gene is TRBJ2-5, the V gene TRBV24-1; D is perhaps TRBD2 (6 bases). The CDR3 sequence is 18 residues long. Germline V gives CDR1 KGHDR, CDR2 SFDVKD.

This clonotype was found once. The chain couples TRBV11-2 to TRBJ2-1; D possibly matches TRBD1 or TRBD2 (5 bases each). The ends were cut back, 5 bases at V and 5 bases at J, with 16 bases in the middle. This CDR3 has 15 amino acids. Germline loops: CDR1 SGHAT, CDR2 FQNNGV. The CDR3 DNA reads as TGTGCCAGCAGCGGGGCAGCCGACGGGGACAATGAGCAGTTCTTC. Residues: CASSGAADGDNEQFF.

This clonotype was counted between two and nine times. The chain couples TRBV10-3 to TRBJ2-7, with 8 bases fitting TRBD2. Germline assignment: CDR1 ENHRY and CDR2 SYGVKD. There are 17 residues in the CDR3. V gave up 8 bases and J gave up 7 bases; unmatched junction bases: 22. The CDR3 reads CAIRGGRGTTSYNEQYF. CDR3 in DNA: TGTGCCATCCGGGGGGGGCGCGGAACAACCTCCTACAATGAGCAGTACTTC.

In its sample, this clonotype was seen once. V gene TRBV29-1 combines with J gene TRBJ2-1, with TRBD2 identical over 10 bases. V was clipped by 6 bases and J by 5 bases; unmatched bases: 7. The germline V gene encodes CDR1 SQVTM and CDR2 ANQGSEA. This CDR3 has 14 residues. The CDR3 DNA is TGCAGCGTCGTCCAAGCGGGAGGGAACAATGAGCAGTTCTTC. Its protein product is CSVVQAGGNNEQFF.

The CDR3: CASRRGHDNQPQHF. DNA for the CDR3: TGTGCCAGCAGACGAGGCCACGACAATCAGCCCCAGCATTTT. The genes are TRBV18 and TRBJ1-5; unclear D gene. The CDR3 is 14 residues long. Trimming removed 8 bases at V and 3 bases at J, with 14 bases between. The V gene's germline CDR1 is KGHSH and CDR2 LQKENI.

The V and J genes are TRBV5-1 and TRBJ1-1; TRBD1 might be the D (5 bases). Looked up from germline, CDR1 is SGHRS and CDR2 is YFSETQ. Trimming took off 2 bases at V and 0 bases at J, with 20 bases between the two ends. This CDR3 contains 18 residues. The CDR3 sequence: CASSLRPAGLEMNTEAFF. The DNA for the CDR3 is TGCGCCAGCAGCTTACGCCCCGCGGGGCTGGAAATGAACACTGAAGCTTTCTTT.

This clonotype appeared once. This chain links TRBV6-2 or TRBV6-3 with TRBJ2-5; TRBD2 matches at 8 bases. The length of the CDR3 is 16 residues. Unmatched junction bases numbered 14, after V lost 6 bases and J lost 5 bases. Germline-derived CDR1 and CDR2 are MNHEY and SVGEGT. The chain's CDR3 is CASRTSRTSPPETQYF. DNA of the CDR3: TGTGCCAGCAGAACCTCGCGGACTAGCCCCCCGGAGACCCAGTACTTC.

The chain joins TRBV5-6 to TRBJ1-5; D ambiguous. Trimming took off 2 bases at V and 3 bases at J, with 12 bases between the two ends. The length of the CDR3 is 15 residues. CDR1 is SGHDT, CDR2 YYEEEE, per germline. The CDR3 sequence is CASSFGTSHNQPQHF. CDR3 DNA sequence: TGTGCCAGCAGCTTCGGAACCTCGCACAATCAGCCCCAGCATTTT.

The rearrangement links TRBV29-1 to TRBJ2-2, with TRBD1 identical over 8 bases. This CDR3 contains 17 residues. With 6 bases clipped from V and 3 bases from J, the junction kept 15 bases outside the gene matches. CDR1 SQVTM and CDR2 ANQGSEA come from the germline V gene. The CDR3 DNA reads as TGCAGCGTCGCGCCCGGACAGGGAAGTTTCGACACCGGGGAGCTGTTTTTT. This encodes CSVAPGQGSFDTGELFF.

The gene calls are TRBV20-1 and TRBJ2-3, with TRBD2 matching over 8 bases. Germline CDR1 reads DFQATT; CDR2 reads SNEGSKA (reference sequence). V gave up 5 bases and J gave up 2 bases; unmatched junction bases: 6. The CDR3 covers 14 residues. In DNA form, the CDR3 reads TGCAGTGCTGCGACGGGGGGGTACACAGATACGCAGTATTTT. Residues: CSAATGGYTDTQYF.

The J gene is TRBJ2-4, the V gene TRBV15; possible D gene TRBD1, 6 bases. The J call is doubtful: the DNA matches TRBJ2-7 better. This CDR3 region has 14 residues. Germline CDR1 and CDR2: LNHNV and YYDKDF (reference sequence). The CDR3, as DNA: TGTGCCACCAGCAGAGAAGTAGGACAGTACGAGCAGTACTTC. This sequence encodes CATSREVGQYEQYF.

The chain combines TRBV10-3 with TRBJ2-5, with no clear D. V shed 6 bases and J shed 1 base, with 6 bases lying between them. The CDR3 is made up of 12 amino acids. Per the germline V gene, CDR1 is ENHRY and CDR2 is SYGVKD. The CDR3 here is CAISVGQETQYF. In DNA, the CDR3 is TGTGCCATCAGCGTTGGCCAAGAGACCCAGTACTTC.

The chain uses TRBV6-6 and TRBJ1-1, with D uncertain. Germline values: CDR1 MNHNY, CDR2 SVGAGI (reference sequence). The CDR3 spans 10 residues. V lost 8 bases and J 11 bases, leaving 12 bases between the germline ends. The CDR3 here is CASVLEGAFF. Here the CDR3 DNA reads TGTGCCAGCGTCCTGGAAGGGGCTTTCTTT.

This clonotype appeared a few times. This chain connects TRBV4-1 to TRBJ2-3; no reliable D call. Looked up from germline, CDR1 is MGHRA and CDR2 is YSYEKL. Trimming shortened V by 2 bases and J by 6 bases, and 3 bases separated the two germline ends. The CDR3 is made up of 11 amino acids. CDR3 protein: CASSQMDTQYF. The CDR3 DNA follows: TGCGCCAGCAGCCAAATGGATACGCAGTATTTT.

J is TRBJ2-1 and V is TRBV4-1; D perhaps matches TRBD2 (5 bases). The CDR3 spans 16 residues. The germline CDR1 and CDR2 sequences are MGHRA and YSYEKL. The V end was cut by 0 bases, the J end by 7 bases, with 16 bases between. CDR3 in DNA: TGCGCCAGCAGCCAAGAATGGCGGGTTGTCGTGAATGAGCAGTTCTTC. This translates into CASSQEWRVVVNEQFF.

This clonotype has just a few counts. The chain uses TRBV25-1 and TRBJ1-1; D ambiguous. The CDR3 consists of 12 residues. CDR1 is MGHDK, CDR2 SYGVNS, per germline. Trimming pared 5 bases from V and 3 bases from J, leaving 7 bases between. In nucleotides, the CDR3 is TGTGCCAGCAGTATCCCAGACACTGAAGCTTTCTTT. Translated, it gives CASSIPDTEAFF.

This CDR3 is CASSAKGPGRDNEQFF. The CDR3 nucleotides are TGTGCCAGCAGTGCCAAAGGGCCAGGTAGGGACAATGAGCAGTTCTTC. The chain recombines TRBV2 with TRBJ2-1; no firm D call. Germline V gene data show CDR1 as SNHLY and CDR2 as FYNNEI. V lost 4 bases and J 5 bases, leaving 18 bases between the germline ends. There are 16 residues in the CDR3.

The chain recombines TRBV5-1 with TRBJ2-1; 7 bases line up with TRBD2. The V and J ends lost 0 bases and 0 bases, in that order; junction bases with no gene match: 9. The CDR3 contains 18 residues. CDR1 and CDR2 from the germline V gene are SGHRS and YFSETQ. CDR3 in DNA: TGCGCCAGCAGCTTGGAGGCGGGAGTGTCTATCTCCTACAATGAGCAGTTCTTC. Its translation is CASSLEAGVSISYNEQFF.

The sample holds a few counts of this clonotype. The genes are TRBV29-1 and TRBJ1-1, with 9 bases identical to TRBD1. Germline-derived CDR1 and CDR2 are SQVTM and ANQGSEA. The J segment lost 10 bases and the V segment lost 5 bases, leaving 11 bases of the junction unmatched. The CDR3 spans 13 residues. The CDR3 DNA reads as TGCAGCGTTCGGGACAGGGAGCTTCGGGGAGCTTTCTTT. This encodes CSVRDRELRGAFF.

The CDR3 is CASSSGGQNEQFF. In DNA, the CDR3 is TGTGCCAGCAGTTCCGGCGGGCAGAATGAGCAGTTCTTC. The rearrangement joins TRBV6-5 to TRBJ2-1, with D possibly matching TRBD2 (5 bases). The CDR3 loop spans 13 amino acids. The germline V and J ends were trimmed by 4 bases and 7 bases, with 11 bases remaining between them. CDR1 and CDR2 from the germline V gene are MNHEY and SVGAGI.

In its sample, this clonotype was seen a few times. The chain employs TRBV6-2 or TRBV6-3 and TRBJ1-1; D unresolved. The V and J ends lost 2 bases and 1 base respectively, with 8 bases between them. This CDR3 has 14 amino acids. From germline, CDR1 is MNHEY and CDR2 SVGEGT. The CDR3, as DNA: TGTGCCAGCAGTTACGCCGGGTGGAACACTGAAGCTTTCTTT. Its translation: CASSYAGWNTEAFF.

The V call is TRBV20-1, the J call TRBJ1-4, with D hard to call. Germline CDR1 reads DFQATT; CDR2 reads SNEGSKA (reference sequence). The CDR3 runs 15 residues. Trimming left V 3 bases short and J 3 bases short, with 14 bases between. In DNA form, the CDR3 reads TGCAGTGCTAGTAGGTCAGGACGGTCTAATGAAAAACTGTTTTTT. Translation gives CSASRSGRSNEKLFF.

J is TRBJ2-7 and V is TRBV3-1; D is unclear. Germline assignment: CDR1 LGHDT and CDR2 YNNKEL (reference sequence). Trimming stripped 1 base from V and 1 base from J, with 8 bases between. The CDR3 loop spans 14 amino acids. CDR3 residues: CASSQGKGSYEQYF. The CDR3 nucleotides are TGTGCCAGCAGCCAAGGCAAGGGTTCCTACGAGCAGTACTTC.

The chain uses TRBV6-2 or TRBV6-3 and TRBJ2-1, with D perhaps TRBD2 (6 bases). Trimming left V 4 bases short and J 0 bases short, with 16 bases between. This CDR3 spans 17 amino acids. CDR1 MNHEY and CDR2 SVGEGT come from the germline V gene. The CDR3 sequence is CASSFGGALSSYNEQFF. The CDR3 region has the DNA TGTGCCAGCAGTTTCGGCGGGGCCCTTAGCTCCTACAATGAGCAGTTCTTC.

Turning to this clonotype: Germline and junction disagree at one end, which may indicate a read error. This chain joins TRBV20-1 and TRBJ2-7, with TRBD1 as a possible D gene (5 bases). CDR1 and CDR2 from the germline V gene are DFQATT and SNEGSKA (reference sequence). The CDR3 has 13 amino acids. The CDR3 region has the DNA TGCAGTGCCAGAGAGGACACTTCCTACGAGCAGTACTTC. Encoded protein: CSAREDTSYEQYF.